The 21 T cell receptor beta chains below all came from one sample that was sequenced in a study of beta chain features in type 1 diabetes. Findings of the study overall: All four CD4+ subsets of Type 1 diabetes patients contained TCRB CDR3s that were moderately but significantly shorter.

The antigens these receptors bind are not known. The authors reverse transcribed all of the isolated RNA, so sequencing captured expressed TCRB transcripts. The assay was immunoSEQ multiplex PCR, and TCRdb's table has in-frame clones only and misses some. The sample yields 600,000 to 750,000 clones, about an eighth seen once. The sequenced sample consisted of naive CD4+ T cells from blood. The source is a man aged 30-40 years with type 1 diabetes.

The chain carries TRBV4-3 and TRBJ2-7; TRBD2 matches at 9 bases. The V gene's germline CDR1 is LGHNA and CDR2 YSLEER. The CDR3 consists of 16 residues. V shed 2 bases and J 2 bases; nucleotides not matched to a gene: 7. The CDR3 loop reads CASSQNVLAGAYEQYF. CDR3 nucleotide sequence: TGCGCCAGCAGCCAAAACGTACTAGCGGGCGCCTACGAGCAGTACTTC.

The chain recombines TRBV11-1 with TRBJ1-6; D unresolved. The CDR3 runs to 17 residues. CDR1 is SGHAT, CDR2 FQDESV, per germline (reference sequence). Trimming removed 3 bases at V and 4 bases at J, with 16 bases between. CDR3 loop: CASSLETPTGYNSPLHF. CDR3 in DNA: TGTGCCAGCAGCTTGGAAACACCCACCGGGTATAATTCACCCCTCCACTTT.

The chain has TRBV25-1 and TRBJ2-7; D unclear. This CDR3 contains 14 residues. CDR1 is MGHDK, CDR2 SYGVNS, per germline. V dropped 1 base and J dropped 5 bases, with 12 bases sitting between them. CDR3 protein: CASSESYGPHEQYF. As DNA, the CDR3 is TGTGCCAGCAGTGAATCATACGGACCCCACGAGCAGTACTTC.

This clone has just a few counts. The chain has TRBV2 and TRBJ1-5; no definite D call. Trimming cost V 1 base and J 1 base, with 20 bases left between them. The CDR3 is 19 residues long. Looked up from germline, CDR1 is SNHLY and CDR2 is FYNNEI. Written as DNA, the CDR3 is TGTGCCAGCAGTGAAGTTTGGGCAGGAAGAGGGAGAAGCAATCAGCCCCAGCATTTT. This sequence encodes CASSEVWAGRGRSNQPQHF.

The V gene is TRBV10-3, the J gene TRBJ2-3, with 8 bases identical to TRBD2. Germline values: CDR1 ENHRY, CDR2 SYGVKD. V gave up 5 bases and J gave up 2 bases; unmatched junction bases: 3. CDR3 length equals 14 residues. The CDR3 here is CAISLAGITDTQYF. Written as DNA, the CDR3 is TGTGCCATCAGTTTAGCGGGGATCACAGATACGCAGTATTTT.

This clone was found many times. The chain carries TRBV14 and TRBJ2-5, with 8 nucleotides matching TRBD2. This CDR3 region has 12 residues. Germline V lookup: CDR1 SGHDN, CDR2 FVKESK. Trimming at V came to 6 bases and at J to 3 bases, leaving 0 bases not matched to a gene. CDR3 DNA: TGTGCCAGCAGGGGACTAGAAGAGACCCAGTACTTC. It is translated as CASRGLEETQYF. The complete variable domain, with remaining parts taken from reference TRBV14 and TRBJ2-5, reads EAGVTQFPSHSVIEKGQTVTLRCDPISGHDNLYWYRRVMGKEIKFLLHFVKESKQDESGMPNNRFLAERTGGTYSTLKVQPAELEDSGVYFCASRGLEETQYFGPGTRLLVL.

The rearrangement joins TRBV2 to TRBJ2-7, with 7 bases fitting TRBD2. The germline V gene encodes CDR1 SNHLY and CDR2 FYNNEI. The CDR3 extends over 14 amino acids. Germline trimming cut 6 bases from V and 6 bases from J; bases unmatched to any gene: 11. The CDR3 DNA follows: TGTGCCAGCAGGACAACTAGCGACCGAGGCGAGCAGTACTTC. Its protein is CASRTTSDRGEQYF.

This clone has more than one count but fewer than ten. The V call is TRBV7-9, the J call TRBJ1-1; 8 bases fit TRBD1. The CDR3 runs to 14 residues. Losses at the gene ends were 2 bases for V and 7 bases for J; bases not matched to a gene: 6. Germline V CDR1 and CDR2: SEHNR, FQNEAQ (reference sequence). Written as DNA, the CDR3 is TGTGCCAGCAGCTTACAGGGGGCGTCTGGTGAAGCTTTCTTT. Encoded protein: CASSLQGASGEAFF. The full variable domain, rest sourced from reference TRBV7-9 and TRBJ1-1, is DTGVSQNPRHKITKRGQNVTFRCDPISEHNRLYWYRQTLGQGPEFLTYFQNEAQLEKSRLLSDRFSAERPKGSFSTLEIQRTEQGDSAMYLCASSLQGASGEAFFGQGTRLTVV.

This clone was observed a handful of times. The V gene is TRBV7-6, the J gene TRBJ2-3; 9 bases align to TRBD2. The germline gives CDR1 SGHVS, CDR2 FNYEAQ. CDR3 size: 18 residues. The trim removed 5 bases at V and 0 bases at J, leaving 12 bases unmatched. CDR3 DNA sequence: TGTGCCAGCAGCCCCAGAGAGGCTAGCGGGGCGAGCACAGATACGCAGTATTTT. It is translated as CASSPREASGASTDTQYF.

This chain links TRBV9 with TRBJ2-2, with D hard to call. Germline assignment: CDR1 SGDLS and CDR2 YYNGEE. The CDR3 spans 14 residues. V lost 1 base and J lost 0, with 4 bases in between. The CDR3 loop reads CASSVRPNTGELFF. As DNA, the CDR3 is TGTGCCAGCAGCGTACGGCCGAACACCGGGGAGCTGTTTTTT.

CDR3 DNA: TGTGCCAGCAGCTTGTCCCCGGGGGGGAGCTACAATGAGCAGTTCTTC. Protein product: CASSLSPGGSYNEQFF. The gene calls are TRBV5-6 and TRBJ2-1, with TRBD2 matching 8 bases. CDR1 is SGHDT and CDR2 is YYEEEE in the germline V gene. V lost 1 base to trimming and J lost 3 bases; unmatched junction nucleotides: 6. The length of the CDR3 is 16 residues.

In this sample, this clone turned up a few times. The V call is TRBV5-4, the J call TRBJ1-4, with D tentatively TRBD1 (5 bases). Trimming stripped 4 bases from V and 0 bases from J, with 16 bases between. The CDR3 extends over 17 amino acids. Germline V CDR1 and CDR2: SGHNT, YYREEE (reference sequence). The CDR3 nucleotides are TGTGCCAGCAGCCCTTCGACAGACTCTTCAACTAATGAAAAACTGTTTTTT. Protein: CASSPSTDSSTNEKLFF.

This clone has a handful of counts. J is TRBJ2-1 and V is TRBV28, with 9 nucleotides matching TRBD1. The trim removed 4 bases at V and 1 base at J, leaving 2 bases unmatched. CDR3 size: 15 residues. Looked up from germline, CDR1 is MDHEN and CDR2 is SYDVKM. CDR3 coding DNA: TGTGCCAGCAGTTCCGGGACAGGGTCCTACAATGAGCAGTTCTTC. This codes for CASSSGTGSYNEQFF.

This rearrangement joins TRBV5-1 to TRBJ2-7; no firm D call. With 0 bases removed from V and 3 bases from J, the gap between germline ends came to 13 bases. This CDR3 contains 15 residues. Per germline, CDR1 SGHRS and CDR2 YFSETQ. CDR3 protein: CASSLEGRMLYEQYF. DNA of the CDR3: TGCGCCAGCAGCTTGGAGGGCAGGATGCTCTACGAGCAGTACTTC.

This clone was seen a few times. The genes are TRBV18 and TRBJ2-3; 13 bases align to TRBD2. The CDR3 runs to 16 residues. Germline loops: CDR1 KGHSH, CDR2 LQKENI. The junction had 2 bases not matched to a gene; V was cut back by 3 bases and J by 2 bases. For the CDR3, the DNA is TGTGCCAGCTCACCGACTAGCGGGGGGACCACAGATACGCAGTATTTT. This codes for CASSPTSGGTTDTQYF.

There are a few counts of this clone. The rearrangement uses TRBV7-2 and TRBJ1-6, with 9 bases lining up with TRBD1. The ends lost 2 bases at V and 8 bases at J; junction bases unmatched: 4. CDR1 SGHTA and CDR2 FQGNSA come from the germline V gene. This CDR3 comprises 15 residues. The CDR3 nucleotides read TGTGCCAGCAGCTTACTCGGACAGGGGCATTCACCCCTCCACTTT. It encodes CASSLLGQGHSPLHF.

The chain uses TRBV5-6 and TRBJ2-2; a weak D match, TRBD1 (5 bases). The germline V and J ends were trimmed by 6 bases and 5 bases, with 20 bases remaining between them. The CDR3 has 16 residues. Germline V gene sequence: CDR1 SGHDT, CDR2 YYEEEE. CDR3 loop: CASTILRRVKTGELFF. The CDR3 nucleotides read TGTGCCAGCACCATCCTTCGCAGGGTCAAGACCGGGGAGCTGTTTTTT.

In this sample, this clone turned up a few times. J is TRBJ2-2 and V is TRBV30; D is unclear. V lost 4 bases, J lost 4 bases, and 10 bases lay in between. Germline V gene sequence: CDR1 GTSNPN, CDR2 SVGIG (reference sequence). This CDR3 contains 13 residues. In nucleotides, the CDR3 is TGTGCCTGGATTTCTTTATTCACCGGGGAGCTGTTTTTT. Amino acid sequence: CAWISLFTGELFF.

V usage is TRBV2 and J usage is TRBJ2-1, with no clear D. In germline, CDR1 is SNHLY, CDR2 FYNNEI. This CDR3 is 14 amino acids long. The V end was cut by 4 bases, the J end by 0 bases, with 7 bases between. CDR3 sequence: CASSADSSYNEQFF. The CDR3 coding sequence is TGTGCCAGCAGTGCAGACTCCTCCTACAATGAGCAGTTCTTC.

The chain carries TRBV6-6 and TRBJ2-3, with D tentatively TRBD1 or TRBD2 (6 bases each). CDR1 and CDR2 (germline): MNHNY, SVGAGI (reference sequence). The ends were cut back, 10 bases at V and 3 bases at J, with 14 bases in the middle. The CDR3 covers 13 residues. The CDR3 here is CATLGGNTDTQYF. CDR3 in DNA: TGTGCCACCCTAGGGGGGAATACAGATACGCAGTATTTT.

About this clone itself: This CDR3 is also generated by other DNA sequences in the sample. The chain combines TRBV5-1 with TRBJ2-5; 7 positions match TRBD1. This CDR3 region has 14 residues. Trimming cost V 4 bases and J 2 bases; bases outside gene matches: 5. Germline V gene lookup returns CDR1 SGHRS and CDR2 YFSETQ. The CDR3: CASSPGTEQETQYF. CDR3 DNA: TGCGCCAGCAGCCCCGGGACAGAACAAGAGACCCAGTACTTC. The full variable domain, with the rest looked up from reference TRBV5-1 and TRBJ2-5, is KAGVTQTPRYLIKTRGQQVTLSCSPISGHRSVSWYQQTPGQGLQFLFEYFSETQRNKGNFPGRFSGRQFSNSRSEMNVSTLELGDSALYLCASSPGTEQETQYFGPGTRLLVL.